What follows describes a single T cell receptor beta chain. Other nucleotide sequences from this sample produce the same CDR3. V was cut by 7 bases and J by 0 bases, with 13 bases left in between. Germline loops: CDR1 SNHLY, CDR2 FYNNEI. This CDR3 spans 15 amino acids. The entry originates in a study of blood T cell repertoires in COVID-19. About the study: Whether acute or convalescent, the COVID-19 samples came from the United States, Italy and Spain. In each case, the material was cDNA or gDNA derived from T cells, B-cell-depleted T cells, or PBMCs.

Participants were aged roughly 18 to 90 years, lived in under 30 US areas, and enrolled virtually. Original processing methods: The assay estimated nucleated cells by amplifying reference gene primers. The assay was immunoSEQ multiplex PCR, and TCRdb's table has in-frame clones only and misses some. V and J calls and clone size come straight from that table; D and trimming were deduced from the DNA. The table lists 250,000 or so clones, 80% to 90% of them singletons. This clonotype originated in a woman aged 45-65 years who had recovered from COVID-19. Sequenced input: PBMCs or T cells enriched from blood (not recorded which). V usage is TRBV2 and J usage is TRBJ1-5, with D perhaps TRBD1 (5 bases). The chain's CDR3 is CASTTGVSSNQPQHF. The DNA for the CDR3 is TGTGCCAGCACCACGGGGGTGTCTAGCAATCAGCCCCAGCATTTT.